This TCR beta chain was identified during a study of T cells in Graves' hyperthyroidism and ophthalmopathy (dated by TCRdb to about 2019). About the full investigation: Peripheral blood samples were taken at the time of initial diagnosis, prior to any treatment. A discovery cohort of about 95 patients, about 43 with Graves' ophthalmopathy and roughly 59 with stable Graves' hyperthyroidism, was used to find distinguishing TCR V-J signatures. An independent validation cohort of under 20 hyperthyroidism patients and 17 patients who later progressed to ophthalmopathy tested prospective prediction of ophthalmopathy. The 85 to 100 discovery patients were randomly split 7:3 into training and test sets. In addition, the study compared T-cell repertoires in thyroid tissue and in blood from roughly six Graves' hyperthyroidism patients. Once sampling was done, hyperthyroidism patients were given methimazole at a starting dose of 30 mg daily, whereas ophthalmopathy patients were given high-dose intravenous methylprednisolone. The paper reports TCR Vbeta CDR3 sequencing of approximately 140 peripheral blood samples: around 45 ophthalmopathy, about 75 hyperthyroidism and approximately 17 progressor patients.

Ophthalmopathy patients had moderately to severely active disease, Clinical Activity Score of at least 3, NOSPECS grade of at least 4, and duration under 3 months. Any patient with an uncontrolled infection, another autoimmune disease, pregnancy or lactation was excluded. Diagnoses relied on clinical symptoms, serum thyroxine and TRAb, thyroid ultrasound and orbital computed tomography. PBMCs were separated from 10 ml of fresh peripheral blood using Ficoll-Paque density gradient centrifugation. Trizol reagent was used to extract total RNA, and RNA quality was then checked on an Agilent 2100 Bioanalyzer. The full study reports these points: Most expanded thyroid clonotypes (frequency above 0.001) were also detected in blood, a finding suggesting that blood repertoires may reflect thyroid immune responses. In validation, progression to ophthalmopathy was predicted by the model with approximately 67% sensitivity and roughly 76% specificity, a median of 6.5 months before onset. A 13 V-J signature model separated ophthalmopathy from stable hyperthyroidism, with around 90% sensitivity and about 81% specificity in cross-validation and 80%/75% in testing. Sample size was not statistically predetermined, and blinding of investigators to group allocation was not performed.

Amplification of TCR beta CDR3 regions was carried out from RNA transcripts. For the first round of RT-PCR on the TCR CDR3, the HTBI primer set was used together with the Qiagen OneStep RT-PCR kit. Libraries were constructed in a second round of multiplex PCR, after which size selection and purification were performed. Sequencing of the libraries was done on an Illumina HiSeq2000 using paired-end 100 bp reads. The paper's data handling went like this. Raw data were processed with SOAPnuke, discarding reads with adapters, uncalled bases, mean Phred below 15, or no exact constant-primer or identifier match. COPE v1.2.5 was used to merge the high-quality paired reads, and each unique nucleotide sequence was defined as a clonotype. MiTCR v1.1 was used to align clonotypes to the IMGT TRBV, TRBD and TRBJ reference segments. The analysis included only V-J combinations with a frequency above 0.0001, which together covered 99.2% of the repertoires. A TCS score was defined as the ratio of F50 (clonal expansion) to E x V (chaos), with BLOSUM62-based TCRdist applied between CDR3 peptides within each V-J. Welch's t-statistics and random forest reduced approximately 520 V-J features to fewer than 15, which were used in a naive Bayes classifier (R e1071). Using fastp at Q25 and MiXCR, TCRdb reprocessed the public reads and kept productive beta chains. One record per CDR3 amino acid sequence lists the most common genes and DNA. The V and J calls were not made by the authors but by TCRdb's processing. The sample records nearly 600,000 distinct CDR3 sequences, 11% to 15% of which are singletons. The top ten clones comprise roughly 7% of the sample.

The CDR3 numbers 20 residues from cysteine through phenylalanine. Only the CDR3 part of the read is kept: 60 bases, read in frame from the first base. In the germline V gene, CDR1 corresponds to SGDLS and CDR2 to YYNGEE. V is cut by 2 bases and J by 6 bases, and the space between the germline ends is 30 bases. This clonotype was seen at least ten times. This clone's antigen is unknown. It has no much larger one-base neighbor in the sample; base qualities were not kept. In this chain, TRBV9 is recombined with TRBJ2-1; a tentative D match to TRBD2 spans 6 bases. This clonotype was obtained from a woman under 30 with Graves' ophthalmopathy. Sample: blood. The sequenced DNA: TGTGCCAGCAGCGTCAGCTCTAGTGGGTTCGGGACGGGAGCAGTCAATGAGCAGTTCTTC. This yields the protein CASSVSSSGFGTGAVNEQFF.